The rows below give T cell receptor beta chains drawn from one sample of a study of OX40 agonist ivuxolimab in advanced cancers. Data came from immunoSEQ multiplex PCR; TCRdb stores just in-frame clones and leaves some out. Here the sample spans roughly 38,000 clones, just under 85% being singletons. This specimen consisted of CD4+ or CD8+ T cells sorted from blood, obtained in a trial of the OX40 agonist ivuxolimab. These receptors all stem from an adult with an advanced solid tumor such as melanoma, head and neck, liver or kidney cancer. CDR3s include the opening cysteine and the closing phenylalanine or tryptophan. The order of the fields is D gene, clone size, J gene, V gene, CDR3 protein, CDR3 DNA. A D gene is named only where the DNA matches it firmly. Expanded clones are given a class, and other clones once, few, many or no size at all.

>NA|NA|TRBJ2-1|TRBV18
CASSLGTQASEQFF
TGTGCCAGCTCACTCGGGACACAGGCGAGCGAGCAGTTCTTC
>NA|NA|TRBJ1-5|TRBV19
CASSTPIGVRSNQPQHF
TGTGCCAGTAGTACCCCGATTGGGGTACGAAGCAATCAGCCCCAGCATTTT
>TRBD1|NA|TRBJ1-5|TRBV7-9
CASSPQGAPQPQHF
TGTGCCAGCAGCCCACAGGGGGCCCCTCAGCCCCAGCATTTT
>NA|NA|TRBJ1-1|TRBV7-8
CASSTTRDFAIQAFF
TGTGCCAGCAGCACAACCCGGGACTTCGCGATTCAAGCTTTCTTT
>NA|NA|TRBJ2-7|TRBV28
CASSLLGFEQYF
TGTGCCAGCAGTTTATTGGGATTCGAGCAGTACTTC
>TRBD2|NA|TRBJ2-7|TRBV5-4
CASTPGLGGSSGTYEQYF
TGTGCCAGCACCCCTGGGTTGGGGGGGTCTAGCGGGACCTACGAGCAGTACTTC
>TRBD2|once|TRBJ2-2|TRBV7-6
CASSLETSVANTGELFF
TGTGCCAGCAGCTTAGAGACTAGCGTGGCGAACACCGGGGAGCTGTTTTTT
>NA|NA|TRBJ1-1|TRBV6-6
CASRRTGNTEAFF
TGTGCCAGCAGGAGGACTGGGAACACTGAAGCTTTCTTT
>NA|NA|TRBJ1-5|TRBV19
CASSGQNNQPQHF
TGTGCCAGTAGTGGACAGAACAATCAGCCCCAGCATTTT
>NA|NA|TRBJ2-5|TRBV20-1
CSARRRGSQYF
TGCAGTGCTAGGAGGCGGGGATCCCAGTACTTC
>NA|NA|TRBJ1-5|TRBV2
CASSVSTGTTNQPQHF
TGTGCCAGCAGCGTCTCTACCGGGACCACTAATCAGCCCCAGCATTTT
>NA|NA|TRBJ1-1|TRBV5-1
CASSLQGNMNTEAFF
TGCGCCAGCAGCTTACAGGGCAACATGAACACTGAAGCTTTCTTT
>NA|NA|TRBJ1-1|TRBV30
CAWSVQWDTEAFF
TGTGCCTGGAGTGTACAATGGGACACTGAAGCTTTCTTT
>NA|NA|TRBJ2-1|TRBV7-2
CASSTRVLGYNEQFF
TGTGCCAGCAGCACCCGGGTCCTGGGTTACAATGAGCAGTTCTTC
>TRBD1|NA|TRBJ2-7|TRBV7-9
CASSWAGQVDEQYF
TGTGCCAGCAGCTGGGCGGGACAGGTGGACGAGCAGTACTTC